This T cell receptor beta chain was observed in a study of T cell responses to AZD1222 COVID-19 vaccine (dated by TCRdb to the early 2020s). As for the study more broadly: AZD1222 recipients whose second dose came at about 4 weeks and those whose second dose came at about 12 weeks were combined into one group, since spike-specific TCR depth and breadth did not differ between the two schedules. Trial participants were enrolled by age into subgroups of 18-55, 56-69 and 70-plus years, and around 140, 26 and 57 TCR-sequenced participants, respectively, were included in these subgroups. A total of approximately 230 trial participants underwent TCR sequencing, of whom some 210 received two doses of AZD1222 and around 26 received two doses of the MenACWY control vaccine. Study-level results and caveats: In the small 56-69-year group, the increase in depth fell short of significance, most likely because of low power. Nearly half of unique spike-specific TCRs reportedly recognized epitopes outside regions mutated in the B.1.351 and B.1.1.7 variants. Participants were mostly white British, with more females than males. The authors suggested clonal diversity may have been underestimated. A significant rise in spike-specific TCR breadth and depth was observed after two AZD1222 doses relative to day 0 and relative to MenACWY recipients. Only five or six AZD1222 recipients were SARS-CoV-2 seropositive at baseline, limiting conclusions about previously exposed vaccinees. The whole spike protein was spanned by vaccine-associated CD4 TCRs, and dominant responses were seen in regions 160-218 and 743-854. Because no day 14 peak-response samples were available, repertoires were characterized only after the peak T cell response.

According to the study, the label for this sample's time point signals: baseline before first vaccination. Vaccinee samples came from UK trials COV001 and COV002, including a single-blind randomized controlled phase 2/3 trial of AZD1222 (ChAdOx1 nCoV-19) in healthy adults. For TCRbeta chain sequencing, PBMC samples were collected from trial participants at day 0 and at day 28 after the second dose. The CDR3 regions of human TCRbeta chains were analyzed by immunosequencing. The paper's processing steps were these. TCRs in the repertoires were compared against a reference library of SARS-CoV-2-specific TCRs that had been generated with the MIRA antigen-specificity platform. Breadth meant the fraction of unique TCRs that were SARS-CoV-2-associated, whereas depth meant the fraction of total T cells that were SARS-CoV-2-associated. Using the MIRA data, each spike-specific TCR was mapped to the spike region that the TCR reacts to and placed in a CD4 or CD8 class. Log10-transformed breadth and depth values were compared by one-way ANOVA with Sidak's multiple comparisons tests. In its TCRdb copy, this immuneACCESS table keeps in-frame sequences only and misses some clones. Where compared with another copy, unresolved V genes explain less than half of these, and the others have no known cause. That table furnishes V, J and clone size, whereas the DNA furnished D and trimming. In all, the sample holds some 100,000 clones, and around nine tenths of those were seen once. Clones ranked in the top ten supply 15% to 20% of the sample.

Of note for this clone: The antigen it binds to is not known. The input lacks base qualities; no much larger clone sits a single base away.

V and J are trimmed by 8 bases and 2 bases, and the gene matches miss 0 bases of the junction. The CDR3 covers 11 residues, taking in both the cysteine and the phenylalanine. Only CDR3 DNA is held: 33 bases, read in frame from base 1. The clonotype originates from an adult in good health. This receptor chain uses TRBV12-3 or TRBV12-4 and TRBJ2-7; TRBD1 lines up with 7 middle nucleotides. This material consisted of peripheral blood, taken on day 0 of AZD1222 vaccination. The sequenced DNA: TGTGCCAGCGGACAGGCCTACGAGCAGTACTTC. Its translation reads: CASGQAYEQYF.